This T cell receptor beta chain was sequenced for a study of T-cell reconstitution after alpha-beta-depleted transplantation in children. Molecular barcoding with unique molecular identifiers was used for the TCRbeta library. TCRdb re-derived calls from the PCR reads in MiXCR, one entry per CDR3 protein. The data show 250,000 to 300,000 distinct CDR3 sequences, 11% seen once. V lost 5 bases and J 0 bases, leaving 19 bases between the germline ends. This CDR3 comprises 18 residues. Germline V gene sequence: CDR1 SNHLY, CDR2 FYNNEI. Here the sequenced sample was peripheral blood, taken 180 days after TCRalphabeta/CD19-depleted stem cell transplant. The sequence derives from a male patient between 2 and 15 years old who had a stem cell transplant for chronic granulomatous disease, so the T cells may come from the graft donor. V and J are TRBV2 and TRBJ2-2, with D tentatively TRBD1 (6 bases). CDR3 coding DNA: TGTGCCAGCAGTTTAAAAATGGGGGCCCAGGCGAACACCGGGGAGCTGTTTTTT. This codes for CASSLKMGAQANTGELFF.